This T cell receptor beta chain was identified in a study of vaccination effects on CD4 cells after COVID-19. Broader study findings: Healthy vaccinees' vaccine-induced clones included only 1 of 255 cross-reacting with common cold coronaviruses. Marked clonal contraction of infection- and vaccine-induced clones was seen late after vaccination.

Produced via immunoSEQ multiplex PCR; TCRdb's table is partial and in-frame only. The table has approximately 37,000 clones, roughly 82% seen once. The V gene end was trimmed by 5 bases and the J gene end by 4 bases; junction bases not matched to a gene: 7. Germline CDR1 reads MDHEN; CDR2 reads SYDVKM. The CDR3 spans 15 residues. Following an approximately ten-day culture, CD4+ T cells were purified. Cells had half their medium changed to IL-2 medium on days 3 and 7. On this clone: Its antigen is unidentified.

V usage is TRBV28 and J usage is TRBJ1-2; 10 nucleotides align to TRBD1. This sequence originates from a human donor who received a COVID-19 vaccine. Specimen: CD4+ T cells from PBMCs cultured without peptide, collected before COVID-19 vaccination. The CDR3 nucleotides are TGTGCCAGCAGTACTAGACAGGGGGCTGCCTATGGCTACACCTTC. This gives the protein CASSTRQGAAYGYTF.